Listed here are 3 T cell receptor beta chains from one sample, sequenced in a study of cytomegalovirus exposure and HLA in healthy donors. This PCR relied on a set of 60 Vbeta primers and 13 Jbeta primers. Data came from immunoSEQ multiplex PCR; TCRdb stores just in-frame clones and leaves some out. The table shows some 130,000 clones, with about three quarters occurring only once. Sequencing was performed on PBMCs. Receptor source: a woman aged 18-29 years in good health and CMV-seronegative.

V is TRBV7-9 and J is TRBJ2-7, with D tentatively TRBD1 (6 bases). This CDR3 region has 11 residues. The germline CDR1 and CDR2 sequences are SEHNR and FQNEAQ (reference sequence). V was shortened by 5 bases and J by 7 bases, with 9 bases between the two germline ends. CDR3 in DNA: TGTGCCAGCAGCACAGGGAGTGAGCAGTACTTC. Encoded protein: CASSTGSEQYF.

This clone was detected once. The DNA for the CDR3 is TGTGCCAGCAGCCCTCGTGCGGGGCAAGGCGGAAAACTGTTTTTT. Its protein is CASSPRAGQGGKLFF. The rearrangement joins TRBV7-2 to TRBJ1-4; TRBD1 might be the D (5 bases). This CDR3 spans 15 amino acids. Trimming removed 5 bases at V and 10 bases at J, with 20 bases between. CDR1 SGHTA and CDR2 FQGNSA come from the germline V gene.

This rearrangement joins TRBV4-2 to TRBJ1-1; 11 nucleotides line up with TRBD1. Germline CDR1 reads LGHNA; CDR2 reads YNFKEQ. There are 17 residues in the CDR3. The trim removed 1 base at V and 1 base at J, leaving 5 bases unmatched. CDR3 amino acids: CASSQAGTGGENTEAFF. The CDR3 bases are TGTGCCAGCAGCCAAGCCGGGACAGGGGGAGAGAACACTGAAGCTTTCTTT.